The 5 T cell receptor beta chains reported below all come from one sample, sequenced in a study of blood T cell repertoires in COVID-19. Assay: immunoSEQ multiplex PCR; the TCRdb copy retains only in-frame clones and omits some. Among roughly 88,000 clones listed, 87% were seen once. Sequencing used peripheral blood. The receptors were sampled from a woman aged 55-70 years with COVID-19, enrolled during active disease.

The rearrangement links TRBV11-3 to TRBJ2-7; a possible D gene is TRBD1 (6 bases). Germline-derived CDR1 and CDR2 are SGHNT and YENEEA. V shed 5 bases and J shed 5 bases, with 13 bases lying between them. This CDR3 spans 13 amino acids. CDR3 sequence reads: CASSKTGSHEQYF. Written as DNA, the CDR3 is TGTGCCAGCAGCAAAACAGGGTCCCACGAGCAGTACTTC. The complete variable domain, with remaining parts taken from reference TRBV11-3 and TRBJ2-7, reads EAGVVQSPRYKIIEKKQPVAFWCNPISGHNTLYWYLQNLGQGPELLIRYENEEAVDDSQLPKDRFSAERLKGVDSTLKIQPAELGDSAVYLCASSKTGSHEQYFGPGTRLTVT.

V usage is TRBV14 and J usage is TRBJ2-3, with 13 nucleotides matching TRBD2. Germline CDR1 is SGHDN and CDR2 is FVKESK. The CDR3 runs to 17 residues. V gave up 4 bases and J gave up 4 bases; unmatched junction bases: 8. The CDR3 bases are TGTGCCAGCAGCCTCTGGACTAGCGGGGGTAACGCAGATACGCAGTATTTT. This codes for CASSLWTSGGNADTQYF.

The chain carries TRBV6-2 or TRBV6-3 and TRBJ2-7, with D perhaps TRBD2 (6 bases). With 2 bases removed from V and 2 bases from J, the gap between germline ends came to 13 bases. The CDR3 length is 15 residues. Germline lookup yields CDR1 MNHEY and CDR2 SVGEGT. The CDR3 DNA sequence: TGTGCCAGCAGTTACGAGTTCGGGGGTCCCTACGAGCAGTACTTC. It translates to CASSYEFGGPYEQYF.

The chain employs TRBV18 and TRBJ2-7; D call uncertain. CDR1 and CDR2 from the germline V gene are KGHSH and LQKENI. This CDR3 spans 13 amino acids. The V and J ends lost 1 base and 4 bases respectively, with 8 bases between them. CDR3 sequence reads: CASSPRQAYEQYF. DNA for the CDR3: TGTGCCAGCTCACCACGTCAGGCTTACGAGCAGTACTTC.

The CDR3 reads CASQTAGEQEEKLFF. In DNA form, the CDR3 reads TGTGCCAGCCAAACGGCGGGGGAACAGGAGGAAAAACTGTTTTTT. The chain couples TRBV28 to TRBJ1-4, with D tentatively TRBD1 (5 bases). The CDR3 is 15 residues long. V lost 8 bases and J lost 8, with 21 bases in between. Germline CDR1 and CDR2: MDHEN and SYDVKM. Supplemented by reference TRBV28 and TRBJ1-4, the full variable domain reads DVKVTQSSRYLVKRTGEKVFLECVQDMDHENMFWYRQDPGLGLRLIYFSYDVKMKEKGDIPEGYSVSREKKERFSLILESASTNQTSMYLCASQTAGEQEEKLFFGSGTQLSVL.